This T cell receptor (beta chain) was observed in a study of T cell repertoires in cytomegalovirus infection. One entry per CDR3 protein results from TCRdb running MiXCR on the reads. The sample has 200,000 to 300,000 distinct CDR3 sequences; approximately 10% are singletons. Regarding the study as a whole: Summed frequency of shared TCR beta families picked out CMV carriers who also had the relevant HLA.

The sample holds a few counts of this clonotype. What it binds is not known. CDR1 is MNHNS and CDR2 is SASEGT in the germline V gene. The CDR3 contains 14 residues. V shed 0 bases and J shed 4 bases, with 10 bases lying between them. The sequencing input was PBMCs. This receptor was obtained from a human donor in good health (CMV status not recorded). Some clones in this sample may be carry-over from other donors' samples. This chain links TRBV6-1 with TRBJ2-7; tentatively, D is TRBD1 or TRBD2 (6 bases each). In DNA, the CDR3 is TGTGCCAGCAGTGAAGCCGGGGGCGAGTACGAGCAGTACTTC. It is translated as CASSEAGGEYEQYF.